The entry below gives a single T cell receptor beta chain sequence along with its context. As originally analysed: Cell counts per sample came from amplifying reference gene primers. Clones were sequenced by immunoSEQ multiplex PCR, and TCRdb holds only the in-frame ones, with some missing. The D gene and trimming were derived from the DNA, and the V and J assignments and clone size from that table. The sample includes fewer than 90,000 clones, roughly 86% of them seen just once. The data originate from a study of blood T cell repertoires in COVID-19. Study as a whole: Sources were T cells, B-cell-depleted T cells, or PBMCs; the material itself was cDNA or gDNA.

V was clipped by 6 bases and J by 7 bases; unmatched bases: 14. CDR3 length equals 16 residues. The germline gives CDR1 ENHRY, CDR2 SYGVKD. The chain employs TRBV10-3 and TRBJ1-3; 8 bases map to TRBD1. The clonotype comes from a man aged 45-65 years with active or convalescent COVID-19. The sample was peripheral blood. The CDR3 sequence: CAISPESGGFGNTIYF. CDR3 nucleotide sequence: TGTGCCATCAGCCCAGAATCAGGGGGCTTCGGGAACACCATATATTTT.